The next 11 T cell receptor beta chains were all read from a single sample in a study of blood T cell repertoires in COVID-19. TCRdb's copy holds only in-frame clones and misses some; the assay was immunoSEQ multiplex PCR. Among 110,000 to 150,000 clones, around 84% were seen once, and the ten largest hold about 5%. The sequencing input was peripheral blood. All receptors come from a woman aged 50 to 60 with acute or convalescent COVID-19.

The J gene is TRBJ1-2, the V gene TRBV12-3 or TRBV12-4; 11 nucleotides align to TRBD1. Unmatched junction bases numbered 2, after V lost 6 bases and J lost 8 bases. This CDR3 is 12 amino acids long. The CDR3 is CASRRTGGGYTF. In DNA, the CDR3 is TGTGCCAGCAGACGGACAGGGGGCGGCTACACCTTC.

The chain carries TRBV7-9 and TRBJ2-7; 8 nucleotides match TRBD1. The trim removed 0 bases at V and 9 bases at J, leaving 10 bases unmatched. There are 15 residues in the CDR3. Germline lookup yields CDR1 SEHNR and CDR2 FQNEAQ (reference sequence). The CDR3 loop is CASSLAQAGGSGQYF. CDR3 bases: TGTGCCAGCAGCTTAGCGCAGGCAGGGGGCTCTGGGCAGTACTTC.

The chain is built from TRBV5-1 and TRBJ1-1; D remains ambiguous. The germline V gene has CDR1 SGHRS and CDR2 YFSETQ. There are 16 residues in the CDR3. Deletions cut 1 base from V and 3 bases from J, with 16 bases between. CDR3 sequence: CASSLRPGSSDTEAFF. The CDR3 DNA sequence: TGCGCCAGCAGCTTGCGTCCAGGCTCGTCGGACACTGAAGCTTTCTTT.

This chain uses TRBV6-6 with TRBJ2-3; D is undetermined. The CDR3 covers 14 residues. Germline V gene sequence: CDR1 MNHNY, CDR2 SVGAGI (reference sequence). Deletions cut 5 bases from V and 7 bases from J, with 16 bases between. The CDR3 DNA is TGTGCCAGCAGTCTCTACCTCCCTCTGAATACGCAGTATTTT. Translated, it gives CASSLYLPLNTQYF.

In its sample, this clone was seen a few times. This rearrangement joins TRBV7-3 to TRBJ2-2; 10 bases agree with TRBD2. This CDR3 is built from 16 residues. V was clipped by 2 bases and J by 4 bases; unmatched bases: 4. Germline CDR1 SGHTA, CDR2 FQGTGA. As DNA, the CDR3 is TGTGCCAGCAGCTTACATAGCGGGGGGCCCACCGGGGAGCTGTTTTTT. Encoded protein: CASSLHSGGPTGELFF.

This chain connects TRBV5-8 to TRBJ1-3; D gene ambiguous. The CDR3 spans 11 residues. Trimming removed 4 bases at V and 5 bases at J, with 4 bases between. Germline V gene lookup returns CDR1 SGHTS and CDR2 YDEGEE. CDR3 sequence reads: CASSLRNTIYF. The CDR3 nucleotides are TGTGCCAGCAGCCTCCGAAACACCATATATTTT.

V is TRBV28 and J is TRBJ1-2; D is perhaps TRBD1 (6 bases). CDR1 is MDHEN, CDR2 SYDVKM, per germline. The CDR3 runs 12 residues. V was shortened by 6 bases and J by 7 bases, with 12 bases between the two germline ends. CDR3 nucleotide sequence: TGTGCCAGCAGCGGTAGGGGGGGTGGCTACACCTTC. Encoded protein: CASSGRGGGYTF.

This rearrangement joins TRBV6-2 or TRBV6-3 to TRBJ1-5; 9 bases fit TRBD1. CDR1 and CDR2 from the germline V gene are MNHEY and SVGEGT. V shed 2 bases and J 8 bases; nucleotides not matched to a gene: 16. This CDR3 is 18 amino acids long. The CDR3 DNA reads TGTGCCAGCAGTTACAGCGGGGGCGGACAGGGGTTTATGAAGCCCCAGCATTTT. Its translation: CASSYSGGGQGFMKPQHF.

This chain joins TRBV6-5 and TRBJ1-2; 7 nucleotides agree with TRBD1. CDR1 is MNHEY and CDR2 is SVGAGI in the germline V gene. The V gene end was trimmed by 6 bases and the J gene end by 3 bases; junction bases not matched to a gene: 10. This CDR3 contains 15 residues. This chain's CDR3 is CASRRQTGVDYGYTF. The CDR3 region has the DNA TGTGCCAGCAGGAGACAAACAGGGGTGGACTATGGCTACACCTTC.

A single count supports this clone. The chain joins TRBV6-5 to TRBJ1-5; D gene uncertain. This CDR3 has 13 amino acids. Per germline, CDR1 MNHEY and CDR2 SVGAGI. Deletions cut 6 bases from V and 6 bases from J, with 12 bases between. CDR3 DNA sequence: TGTGCCAGCAGATCAGAGAGGAGTCAGCCCCAGCATTTT. It translates to CASRSERSQPQHF.

The chain links TRBV12-3 or TRBV12-4 to TRBJ1-2; D is possibly TRBD1 (6 bases). This CDR3 is built from 13 residues. V was cut by 6 bases and J by 8 bases, with 16 bases left in between. CDR3 protein: CASRLSGDGGYTF. The CDR3 nucleotides read TGTGCCAGCAGACTCTCAGGGGATGGCGGCTACACCTTC.